This paragraph covers one T cell receptor beta chain sequence. This clone has a single count. It lacks a known antigen. Base-call qualities are not available, and no considerably larger clone is one nucleotide away. Patients with a history of autoimmune disease or receiving systemic immunosuppression were excluded from the trial. In every dose cohort, peripheral blood was drawn for TCR sequencing at baseline, cycle 4 day 1, and cycle 7 day 1. Samples came from an open-label, multicenter, first-in-human phase I dose-escalation trial of ivuxolimab. Adults with locally advanced or metastatic melanoma, renal cell carcinoma, hepatocellular carcinoma or head and neck squamous cell carcinoma were enrolled in the trial. Before TCR sequencing, CD4+ T cells and CD8+ T cells from peripheral blood were sorted into separate populations. For sequencing of the TCRbeta CDR3 region, genomic DNA was extracted from the sorted cells. The immunoSEQ Assay was used for sequencing of TCRbeta CDR3 regions. TCRdb stores this immuneACCESS table with in-frame sequences only. Part of the clones is absent; in the studies checked, under half of the shortfall reflects unresolved V genes, and no reason is known for the rest. The sample yields roughly 73,000 clones; 70% to 90% were counted once. The biggest ten clones account for approximately 2.6% of the sample.

This sample was taken from a study of OX40 agonist ivuxolimab in advanced cancers. Study-level background: Ivuxolimab was an agonistic, fully human IgG2 monoclonal antibody directed against OX40 (CD134), a costimulatory receptor. The paper describes the monotherapy dose-escalation part (N of about 52 patients) of the phase I trial of ivuxolimab. A male proportion of around 81% and a mean age of around 60 years, ranging from roughly 20 to 80, were recorded for the dose-escalation cohort. Of the approximately 50 dose-escalation patients, hepatocellular carcinoma was present in approximately 20, melanoma in around 15, renal cell carcinoma in 9 and head and neck cancer in 9. Prior anti-PD-1, anti-PD-L1 or anti-CTLA-4 therapy was permitted, and 40% of dose-escalation patients had received checkpoint inhibitors. The purpose of peripheral TCRbeta sequencing was to test whether ivuxolimab changed TCR sequence diversity and led to clonal T-cell expansion. Partial responses were achieved by three dose-escalation patients, of whom one had hepatocellular carcinoma and two had cutaneous melanoma. Intravenous ivuxolimab was administered to patients every 2 weeks at six dose levels: 0.01, 0.1, 0.3, 1.5, 3 and 10 mg/kg.

The paper as a whole reports these results and caveats: In the 0.1-3.0 mg/kg groups, partial responders had among the lowest normalized peripheral clonal expansion, particularly in CD8+ T cells. After ivuxolimab, CD8+ T cells had more expanded clones than CD4+ T cells on average. Low levels of normalized T-cell clonal expansion were also seen in some patients who did not respond. Antigen specificity was not determined for the clonally expanded peripheral T cells. At doses of 0.1 to 3.0 mg/kg, clonal expansion of both CD4+ and CD8+ blood T cells was observed from baseline to week 6.

The CDR3, cysteine through phenylalanine, is 14 amino acids long. Just CDR3 DNA is preserved here, 42 bases in frame from base 1. V lost 8 bases and J lost 3 bases, and the count of bases not matched to a germline gene is 9. Via the germline V gene, CDR1 is SQVTM and CDR2 ANQGSEA. The sample in question was CD4+ or CD8+ T cells sorted from blood, obtained in a trial of the OX40 agonist ivuxolimab. This TCR derives from an adult with an advanced solid tumor such as melanoma, head and neck, liver or kidney cancer. The chain was built from TRBV29-1 and TRBJ1-1; TRBD1 lines up with 10 middle nucleotides. The nucleotides are TGCAGCTCCGACAGGGGGCTCGGCGACACTGAAGCTTTCTTT. Its amino acids are CSSDRGLGDTEAFF.